This TCR beta chain originates from a study of blood T cell repertoires in COVID-19. Background on the study: Spain, Italy and the United States supplied samples that represented acute and convalescent COVID-19.

Assay: immunoSEQ multiplex PCR; the TCRdb copy retains only in-frame clones and omits some. The top ten hold approximately 5% of the sample, which has about 190,000 clones, just under 85% seen once. The V gene end was trimmed by 5 bases and the J gene end by 4 bases; junction bases not matched to a gene: 8. Germline V gene sequence: CDR1 MGHRA, CDR2 YSYEKL. This CDR3 comprises 16 residues. Sequencing was carried out using peripheral blood. The sequence came from a woman in her 70s with active or convalescent COVID-19. The rearrangement links TRBV4-1 to TRBJ2-1, with 10 bases fitting TRBD2. CDR3 amino acids: CASSARTSGHYNEQFF. In DNA form, the CDR3 reads TGCGCCAGCAGCGCGCGGACTAGCGGACATTACAATGAGCAGTTCTTC.